The entry below gives a single T cell receptor beta chain sequence along with its context. This sample is drawn from a study of cytomegalovirus exposure and HLA in healthy donors. The PCR used 60 Vbeta and 13 Jbeta primers. Assay used: immunoSEQ multiplex PCR; TCRdb lists only in-frame clones, some missing. The repertoire consists of 150,000 to 180,000 clones, with roughly 80% occurring once and the leading ten covering more than 10%. V lost 2 bases, J lost 5 bases, and 2 bases stayed unmatched. The CDR3 runs to 15 residues. The TCR originated in a man aged 25 to 45 in good health and CMV-seropositive. The chain links TRBV23-1 to TRBJ2-5; 13 bases align to TRBD2. TRBV23-1 is an ORF, with its function uncertain. The sample was PBMCs. CDR3: CASSQGLAGVETQYF. CDR3 nucleotide sequence: TGCGCCAGCAGTCAAGGACTAGCGGGAGTGGAGACCCAGTACTTC.